What follows is one T cell receptor beta chain and its context. The antigen is undetermined. The record originates from a study of T cell repertoires in cytomegalovirus infection. Whole-study context: Shared public TCR beta signatures pointed to both CMV infection and a matching HLA type.

From germline, CDR1 is MNHEY and CDR2 SVGEGT. With 3 bases clipped from V and 2 bases from J, the junction kept 10 bases outside the gene matches. The CDR3 spans 18 residues. Study results and caveats: CMV-specific TCR beta clonotypes restricted by HLA-C were the ones dominating the ex vivo response.

TCRdb analysed the reads with MiXCR anew, one entry per CDR3 protein. This sample has some 450,000 distinct CDR3 sequences, with about 33% found just once. Specimen: PBMCs. The rearrangement uses TRBV6-2 or TRBV6-3 and TRBJ2-2; 9 bases are a match to TRBD2. This TCR was recovered from a human donor in good health (CMV status not recorded). Some clones in this sample may be carry-over from other donors' samples. CDR3 region: CASSYPRSGGTNTGELFF. The DNA for the CDR3 is TGTGCCAGCAGTTATCCCCGGAGCGGGGGGACAAACACCGGGGAGCTGTTTTTT.